This T cell receptor (beta chain) was observed in a study of T cells in Graves' hyperthyroidism and ophthalmopathy. RNA transcripts served as the template for amplifying TCR beta CDR3 regions. During a first-round RT-PCR of the TCR CDR3, the HTBI primer set was used. TCRdb reanalysed the multiplex PCR reads using MiXCR and keeps one entry per CDR3 protein. The sample has 300,000 to 350,000 distinct CDR3 sequences, approximately 22% seen once. The CDR3 contains 13 residues. The germline V gene encodes CDR1 MNHEY and CDR2 SMNVEV (reference sequence). Deletions cut 7 bases from V and 9 bases from J, with 16 bases between.

This receptor was taken from a woman aged 50 to 65 with Graves' hyperthyroidism. V gene TRBV27 combines with J gene TRBJ1-5; TRBD1 might be the D (6 bases). The sample consisted of blood. CDR3 protein: CASTTGFRGPQHF. The CDR3 region has the DNA TGTGCCAGCACGACAGGCTTTCGGGGGCCCCAGCATTTT.